These 15 T cell receptor beta chains share one sample of origin, sequenced in a study of blood T cell repertoires in COVID-19. Some clones are missing from TCRdb's copy, which holds only in-frame ones; the method was immunoSEQ multiplex PCR. The sample holds about 50,000 clones; 86% are singletons and the top ten take roughly 4%. Sequenced input: peripheral blood. The source of these receptors is a man older than 75 with active COVID-19.

The count of this clone is one. CDR3 DNA: TGCGCCAGCAGTAAGGTTGAGGGCCCTTACGAGCAGTACTTC. Protein: CASSKVEGPYEQYF. The J gene is TRBJ2-7, the V gene TRBV5-1, with D tentatively TRBD2 (5 bases). The CDR3 is 14 amino acids. Germline V lookup: CDR1 SGHRS, CDR2 YFSETQ. Trimming left V 5 bases short and J 4 bases short, with 16 bases between.

This clone was detected once. The V gene is TRBV5-5, the J gene TRBJ1-3; a possible D gene is TRBD1 (5 bases). The CDR3 spans 16 residues. Trimming shortened V by 0 bases and J by 7 bases, and 17 bases separated the two germline ends. Germline values: CDR1 SGHKS, CDR2 YYEKEE (reference sequence). CDR3 loop: CASSLGYGGLGNTIYF. DNA of the CDR3: TGTGCCAGCAGCTTGGGGTATGGGGGACTCGGGAACACCATATATTTT.

The chain has TRBV4-3 and TRBJ2-5, with TRBD1 matching 7 bases. V shed 3 bases, J shed 5 bases, and the junction held 6 bases outside the gene matches. This CDR3 spans 14 amino acids. Germline CDR1 reads LGHNA; CDR2 reads YSLEER. CDR3 loop: CASSQEDRLETQYF. Here the CDR3 DNA reads TGCGCCAGCAGCCAGGAGGACAGGCTGGAGACCCAGTACTTC.

The rearrangement joins TRBV3-1 (or the pseudogene TRBV3-2) to TRBJ2-1; 8 bases align to TRBD2. Germline values: CDR1 LGHDT, CDR2 YNNKEL (reference sequence). With 1 base clipped from V and 9 bases from J, the junction kept 5 bases outside the gene matches. The CDR3 runs to 14 residues. The CDR3 is CASSQVPGGTEQFF. As DNA, the CDR3 is TGTGCCAGCAGCCAAGTCCCGGGGGGGACTGAGCAGTTCTTC.

CDR3 nucleotides: TGCGCCAGCAGCTTGGATGGCACCTCCTATAATTCACCCCTCCACTTT. Amino acids: CASSLDGTSYNSPLHF. The rearrangement joins TRBV5-1 to TRBJ1-6; D gene uncertain. The CDR3 contains 16 residues. The germline V gene has CDR1 SGHRS and CDR2 YFSETQ. The germline V and J ends were trimmed by 0 bases and 0 bases, with 7 bases remaining between them.

The chain has TRBV10-1 and TRBJ2-5, with a tentative D call TRBD2 (6 bases). The ends were cut back, 8 bases at V and 5 bases at J, with 21 bases in the middle. The CDR3 spans 15 residues. In germline, CDR1 is WNHNN, CDR2 SYGVQD (reference sequence). Here the CDR3 reads CASDGGDGVAETQYF. CDR3 nucleotide sequence: TGCGCCAGCGATGGAGGGGATGGGGTTGCGGAGACCCAGTACTTC.

The chain is built from TRBV10-3 and TRBJ1-3, with D possibly TRBD1 on 6 matching bases. V gave up 3 bases and J gave up 4 bases, with 16 bases separating them. Looked up from germline, CDR1 is ENHRY and CDR2 is SYGVKD. This CDR3 has 16 residues. The CDR3 DNA sequence: TGTGCCATCAGTGATAATACAGGGTCCCAGGGAAACACCATATATTTT. Translating gives CAISDNTGSQGNTIYF.

V usage is TRBV7-3 and J usage is TRBJ2-5; 8 positions agree with TRBD2. Trimming cost V 0 bases and J 1 base; bases outside gene matches: 1. CDR3 length: 15 amino acids. Germline CDR1 reads SGHTA; CDR2 reads FQGTGA. CDR3 sequence (DNA): TGTGCCAGCAGCTTAACAGGGACTAGCCAAGAGACCCAGTACTTC. Its translation: CASSLTGTSQETQYF.

The chain uses TRBV5-1 and TRBJ1-4; D is uncertain. V was pared by 7 bases and J by 8 bases, with 9 bases between. The germline gives CDR1 SGHRS, CDR2 YFSETQ. The length of the CDR3 is 11 residues. CDR3 bases: TGCGCCAGCCGGGGAGGGGAAAAACTGTTTTTT. Amino acids: CASRGGEKLFF.

This chain connects TRBV30 to TRBJ1-1; D not certain. The ends were cut back, 6 bases at V and 0 bases at J, with 20 bases in the middle. The CDR3 totals 16 residues. Germline lookup yields CDR1 GTSNPN and CDR2 SVGIG (reference sequence). CDR3 loop: CACSGSGWRVNTEAFF. In nucleotides, the CDR3 is TGTGCCTGCTCGGGATCTGGGTGGAGGGTGAACACTGAAGCTTTCTTT.

The rearrangement links TRBV6-2 or TRBV6-3 to TRBJ1-1, with 8 bases lining up with TRBD1. Germline CDR1 is MNHEY and CDR2 is SVGEGT. The V and J ends lost 2 bases and 4 bases, in that order; junction bases with no gene match: 18. The CDR3 totals 19 residues. The CDR3: CASSYPQGGAGRLATEAFF. CDR3 in DNA: TGTGCCAGCAGTTACCCACAGGGGGGGGCAGGGAGGCTGGCCACTGAAGCTTTCTTT.

This sequence joins TRBV28 and TRBJ1-2, with 8 positions matching TRBD1. Germline V gene lookup returns CDR1 MDHEN and CDR2 SYDVKM. This CDR3 has 16 residues. V dropped 0 bases and J dropped 8; count of bases not matched to a gene: 11. The CDR3 nucleotides read TGTGCCAGCAGTTTATGGGGGCAGGGGGCGTCTGGAGGCTACACCTTC. This codes for CASSLWGQGASGGYTF.

V usage is TRBV7-2 and J usage is TRBJ2-2; D uncertain. V lost 5 bases and J lost 4, with 11 bases in between. This CDR3 has 14 residues. Germline V gene data show CDR1 as SGHTA and CDR2 as FQGNSA. This CDR3 is CASSPYAPTGELFF. The CDR3 bases are TGTGCCAGCAGCCCCTATGCGCCCACCGGGGAGCTGTTTTTT.

V gene TRBV7-8 combines with J gene TRBJ2-5, with 8 bases lining up with TRBD2. CDR3 length: 15 amino acids. Germline CDR1 SGHVS, CDR2 FQNEAQ. J lost 7 bases, V lost 9 bases, and 16 bases had no gene match. Written as DNA, the CDR3 is TGTGCCAGTTGGAGGCGGGAGGTGAAGGGTGGGACCCAGTACTTC. Protein product: CASWRREVKGGTQYF.

The J gene is TRBJ2-1, the V gene TRBV7-8; D unresolved. The V and J ends lost 4 bases and 8 bases respectively, with 18 bases between them. This CDR3 has 15 residues. In germline, CDR1 is SGHVS, CDR2 FQNEAQ. The CDR3 spells CASSSTRVSPDEQFF. DNA for the CDR3: TGTGCCAGCAGCTCAACTCGGGTAAGTCCTGATGAGCAGTTCTTC.